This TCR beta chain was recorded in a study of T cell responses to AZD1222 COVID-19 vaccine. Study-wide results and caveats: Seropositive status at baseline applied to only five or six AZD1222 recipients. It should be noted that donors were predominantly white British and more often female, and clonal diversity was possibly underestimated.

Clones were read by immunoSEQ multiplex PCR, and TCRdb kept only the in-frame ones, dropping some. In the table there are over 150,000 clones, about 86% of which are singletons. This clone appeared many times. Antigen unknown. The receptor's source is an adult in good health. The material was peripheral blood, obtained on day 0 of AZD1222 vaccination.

CDR3 region: CASSFAGGETQYF. CDR3 DNA: TGTGCCAGCAGTTTTGCGGGAGGGGAGACCCAGTACTTC. The chain has TRBV28 and TRBJ2-5, with 9 bases that match TRBD2. After removal of 3 bases from V and 5 bases from J, the junction contained 1 base not matched to a gene. Looked up from germline, CDR1 is MDHEN and CDR2 is SYDVKM. This CDR3 comprises 13 residues. The complete variable domain, with remaining parts taken from reference TRBV28 and TRBJ2-5, reads DVKVTQSSRYLVKRTGEKVFLECVQDMDHENMFWYRQDPGLGLRLIYFSYDVKMKEKGDIPEGYSVSREKKERFSLILESASTNQTSMYLCASSFAGGETQYFGPGTRLLVL.